The 19 T cell receptor beta chains presented below share a single source sample, sequenced in a study of neurological immune-mediated disorders. Each CDR3 protein is one row after TCRdb ran MiXCR on the 5' RACE reads. Of 20,000 to 25,000 distinct CDR3 sequences listed, around 14% were seen once; the top ten hold 5.5%. Time point described: technical triplicate 1. Sequencing was done on a sample of CD4+ T cells from blood. All receptors come from a female donor with HTLV-1-associated myelopathy (HAM/TSP).

This clonotype is medium-sized (0.01 to 0.1%) within its sample. V gene TRBV7-2 combines with J gene TRBJ1-2; no clear D gene. Trimming cost V 2 bases and J 7 bases, with 5 bases left between them. This CDR3 has 11 residues. Germline V gene lookup returns CDR1 SGHTA and CDR2 FQGNSA. CDR3 amino acids: CASSLIGGYTF. The CDR3 region has the DNA TGTGCCAGCAGCTTAATTGGTGGCTACACCTTC.

This clonotype showed up many times. The chain employs TRBV7-3 and TRBJ2-1; the D is unclear. Germline CDR1 and CDR2: SGHTA and FQGTGA. The V gene lost 3 bases and the J gene lost 15 bases, with 12 bases spanning the gap. The CDR3 length is 11 residues. This CDR3 is CASSFSTWPFF. As DNA, the CDR3 is TGTGCCAGCAGCTTCTCGACTTGGCCGTTCTTC.

In its sample, this clonotype ranks as medium-sized. The chain joins TRBV20-1 to TRBJ1-1; D ambiguous. V lost 4 bases and J 5 bases, leaving 11 bases between the germline ends. The CDR3 contains 12 residues. The germline CDR1 and CDR2 sequences are DFQATT and SNEGSKA (reference sequence). CDR3 nucleotides: TGCAGTGCTACTCCCGGGTTTACTGAAGCTTTCTTT. Translated, it gives CSATPGFTEAFF.

The CDR3 spells CASSLREGIYEQYF. The CDR3 DNA sequence: TGTGCCAGCAGCCTCCGGGAGGGGATCTATGAGCAGTACTTC. This chain joins TRBV7-8 and TRBJ2-7; 8 nucleotides align to TRBD2. V shed 5 bases and J 7 bases; nucleotides not matched to a gene: 10. The CDR3 runs 14 residues. Germline V gene sequence: CDR1 SGHVS, CDR2 FQNEAQ.

Many counts were recorded for this clonotype. This chain uses TRBV29-1 with TRBJ1-2, with D possibly being TRBD1 (6 bases). This CDR3 is built from 14 residues. The germline V and J ends were trimmed by 7 bases and 0 bases, with 15 bases remaining between them. The germline gives CDR1 SQVTM, CDR2 ANQGSEA. The CDR3 coding sequence is TGCAGCGCCAGCACAGGGCTATCTAACTATGGCTACACCTTC. Protein product: CSASTGLSNYGYTF. Looking up the rest from reference TRBV29-1 and TRBJ1-2 gives the full variable domain: SAVISQKPSRDICQRGTSLTIQCQVDSQVTMMFWYRQQPGQSLTLIATANQGSEATYESGFVIDKFPISRPNLTFSTLTVSNMSPEDSSIYLCSASTGLSNYGYTFGSGTRLTVV.

This clonotype was recorded at least ten times. The J gene is TRBJ2-4, the V gene TRBV20-1; 10 nucleotides match TRBD1. Germline loops: CDR1 DFQATT, CDR2 SNEGSKA (reference sequence). The CDR3 has 18 residues. V was pared by 5 bases and J by 3 bases, with 16 bases of the junction left unmatched. CDR3 nucleotide sequence: TGCAGTGCTGCATCCTACCTCGACAGGGGGCATAGCAAAAACATTCAGTACTTC. It encodes CSAASYLDRGHSKNIQYF.

In its sample, this clonotype was seen many times. The rearrangement uses TRBV12-3 or TRBV12-4 and TRBJ2-7, with D perhaps TRBD1 (6 bases). V was pared by 6 bases and J by 7 bases, with 22 bases between. This CDR3 has 15 amino acids. The CDR3: CASSPPRDTPNEQYF. In DNA form, the CDR3 reads TGTGCCAGCAGCCCCCCCCGGGACACGCCGAATGAGCAGTACTTC.

This clonotype was counted many times. Possible read error: a much larger clone is one base away. V usage is TRBV12-3 or TRBV12-4 and J usage is TRBJ2-3; TRBD2 is a possible D gene (6 bases). This CDR3 is built from 15 residues. CDR3 sequence reads: CVSAPLRLGTDTQYF. DNA of the CDR3: TGTGTCAGCGCCCCCCTCCGACTAGGCACAGATACGCAGTATTTT.

This clonotype was observed at least ten times. J is TRBJ2-1 and V is TRBV5-1; 11 bases are a match to TRBD2. V was clipped by 6 bases and J by 2 bases; unmatched bases: 10. This CDR3 has 17 residues. CDR1 and CDR2 from the germline V gene are SGHRS and YFSETQ. The DNA for the CDR3 is TGCGCCAGCAAACCAGGGGTAGCGGGGGGGACCTACAATGAGCAGTTCTTC. Its translation is CASKPGVAGGTYNEQFF.

In regard to this clonotype: With a much larger clone just one base away, this may be a read error. V gene TRBV5-5 combines with J gene TRBJ1-1; TRBD1 matches at 7 bases. Germline CDR1 is SGHKS and CDR2 is YYEKEE (reference sequence). The CDR3 totals 14 residues. In DNA form, the CDR3 reads TGTTCCAGCAGCTCGACAGGGTCGAACACTGAAGCTTTCTTT. This encodes CSSSSTGSNTEAFF.

This clonotype was seen many times. The chain carries TRBV7-6 and TRBJ2-3; D is perhaps TRBD1 (6 bases). The V gene lost 0 bases and the J gene lost 0 bases, with 13 bases spanning the gap. This CDR3 is 17 amino acids long. The V gene's germline CDR1 is SGHVS and CDR2 FNYEAQ. The CDR3 DNA is TGTGCCAGCAGCTTAGCGAAGGGGACATTAAGCACAGATACGCAGTATTTT. Amino acid sequence: CASSLAKGTLSTDTQYF.

This clonotype was detected ten times or more. The chain employs TRBV5-1 and TRBJ2-1, with 9 bases matching TRBD2. The CDR3 contains 15 residues. V dropped 6 bases and J dropped 0; count of bases not matched to a gene: 4. Germline V gene lookup returns CDR1 SGHRS and CDR2 YFSETQ. The CDR3 region has the DNA TGCGCCAGCACGACTAGCGGCCACTCCTACAATGAGCAGTTCTTC. Amino acid sequence: CASTTSGHSYNEQFF.

This clonotype was found many times. This rearrangement joins TRBV7-8 to TRBJ2-1; 9 bases align to TRBD1. This CDR3 spans 14 amino acids. The V and J ends lost 1 base and 5 bases, in that order; junction bases with no gene match: 0. CDR1 SGHVS and CDR2 FQNEAQ come from the germline V gene. The CDR3 reads CASSLGDRDNEQFF. CDR3 bases: TGTGCCAGCAGCTTAGGGGACAGGGACAATGAGCAGTTCTTC.

This clonotype was seen ten or more times. The CDR3 loop reads CASRGLAGVSFHGNEQFF. In DNA, the CDR3 is TGTGCCAGCAGAGGGCTAGCGGGAGTTAGTTTTCATGGCAATGAGCAGTTCTTC. J is TRBJ2-1 and V is TRBV27; 10 nucleotides line up with TRBD2. The CDR3 runs 18 residues. Germline CDR1 MNHEY, CDR2 SMNVEV (reference sequence). Germline trimming cut 6 bases from V and 6 bases from J; bases unmatched to any gene: 17.

This chain joins TRBV20-1 and TRBJ2-7; D unclear. The DNA end lines up better with TRBJ2-5; the J call may be wrong. CDR1 and CDR2 from the germline V gene are DFQATT and SNEGSKA (reference sequence). The CDR3 spans 11 residues. CDR3 region: CSATEAETQYF. The CDR3 DNA sequence: TGCAGTGCTACTGAAGCGGAGACCCAGTACTTC.

Ten or more counts support this clonotype. The rearrangement links TRBV20-1 to TRBJ2-1; 8 bases match TRBD2. Germline V gene sequence: CDR1 DFQATT, CDR2 SNEGSKA (reference sequence). This CDR3 has 14 residues. Trimming cost V 3 bases and J 8 bases; bases outside gene matches: 9. For the CDR3, the DNA is TGCAGTGCTAGGACGGGGGGGAGTCTATATGAGCAGTTCTTC. Residues: CSARTGGSLYEQFF.

The table lists this clonotype with many counts. The CDR3 is CASSLVPGSSQETQYF. CDR3 bases: TGTGCCAGCAGCTTAGTTCCAGGGAGTTCTCAAGAGACCCAGTACTTC. V gene TRBV7-2 combines with J gene TRBJ2-5; D may correspond to TRBD1 or TRBD2 (5 bases each). This CDR3 has 16 amino acids. V lost 1 base to trimming and J lost 2 bases, with 14 bases between them. Germline CDR1 is SGHTA and CDR2 is FQGNSA.

This clonotype occurred many times. The chain joins TRBV12-3 or TRBV12-4 to TRBJ1-1; D remains ambiguous. The CDR3 loop spans 15 amino acids. V was clipped by 3 bases and J by 2 bases, with 13 bases between them. The CDR3: CASSFAGSLNTEAFF. CDR3 bases: TGTGCCAGCAGTTTTGCGGGCAGTCTAAACACTGAAGCTTTCTTT.

This clonotype has a handful of counts. V is TRBV7-2 and J is TRBJ2-3; no definite D call. Trimming took 4 bases from V and 4 from J, leaving 9 bases between them. Germline assignment: CDR1 SGHTA and CDR2 FQGNSA. The CDR3 loop spans 13 amino acids. The CDR3 DNA sequence: TGTGCCAGCAGCTCCAAGGGCGCAGATACGCAGTATTTT. Protein sequence: CASSSKGADTQYF.